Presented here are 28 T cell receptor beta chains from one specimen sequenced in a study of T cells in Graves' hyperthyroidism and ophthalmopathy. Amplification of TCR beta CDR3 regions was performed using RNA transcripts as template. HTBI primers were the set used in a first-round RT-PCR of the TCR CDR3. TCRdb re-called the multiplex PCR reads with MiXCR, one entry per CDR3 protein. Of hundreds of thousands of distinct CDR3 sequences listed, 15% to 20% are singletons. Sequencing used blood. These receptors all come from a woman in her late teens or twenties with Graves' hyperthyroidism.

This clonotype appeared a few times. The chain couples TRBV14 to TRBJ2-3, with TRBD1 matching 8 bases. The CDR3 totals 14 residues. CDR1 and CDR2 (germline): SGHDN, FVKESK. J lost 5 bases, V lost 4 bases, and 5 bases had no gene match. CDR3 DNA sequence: TGTGCCAGCAGCCGATTGACAGGGGAAGATACGCAGTATTTT. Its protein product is CASSRLTGEDTQYF.

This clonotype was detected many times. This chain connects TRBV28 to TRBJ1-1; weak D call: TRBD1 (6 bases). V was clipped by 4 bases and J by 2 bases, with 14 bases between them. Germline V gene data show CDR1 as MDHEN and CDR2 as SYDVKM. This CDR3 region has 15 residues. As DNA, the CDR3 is TGTGCCAGCAGTTCCCTCGACAGGCTAAACACTGAAGCTTTCTTT. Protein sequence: CASSSLDRLNTEAFF. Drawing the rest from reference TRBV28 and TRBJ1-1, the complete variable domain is DVKVTQSSRYLVKRTGEKVFLECVQDMDHENMFWYRQDPGLGLRLIYFSYDVKMKEKGDIPEGYSVSREKKERFSLILESASTNQTSMYLCASSSLDRLNTEAFFGQGTRLTVV.

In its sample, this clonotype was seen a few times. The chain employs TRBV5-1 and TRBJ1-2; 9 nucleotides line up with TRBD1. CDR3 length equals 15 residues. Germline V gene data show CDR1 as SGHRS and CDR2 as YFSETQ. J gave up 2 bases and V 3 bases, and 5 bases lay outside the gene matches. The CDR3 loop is CASSSGTGTNYGYTF. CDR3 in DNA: TGCGCCAGCAGCTCAGGGACAGGGACCAACTATGGCTACACCTTC.

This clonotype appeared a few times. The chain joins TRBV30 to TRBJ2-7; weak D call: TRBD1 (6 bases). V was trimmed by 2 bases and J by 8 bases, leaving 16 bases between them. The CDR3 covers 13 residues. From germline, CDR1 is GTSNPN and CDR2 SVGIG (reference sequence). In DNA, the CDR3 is TGTGCCTGGAGTCCAGGGGCGCAGGTCAAGCAGTACTTC. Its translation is CAWSPGAQVKQYF.

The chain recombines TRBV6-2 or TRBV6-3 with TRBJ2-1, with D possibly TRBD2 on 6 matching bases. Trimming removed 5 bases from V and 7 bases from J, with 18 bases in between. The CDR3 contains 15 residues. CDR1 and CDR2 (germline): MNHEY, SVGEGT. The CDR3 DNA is TGTGCCAGCAGTACCGAAAACGGGGGTCGGAATGAGCAGTTCTTC. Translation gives CASSTENGGRNEQFF.

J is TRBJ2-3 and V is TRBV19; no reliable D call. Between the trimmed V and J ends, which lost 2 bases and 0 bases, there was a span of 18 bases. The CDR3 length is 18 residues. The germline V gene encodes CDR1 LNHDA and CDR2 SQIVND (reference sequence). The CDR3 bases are TGTGCCAGTAGTATAAAGATGAGGCGACCGGCTAGCACAGATACGCAGTATTTT. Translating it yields CASSIKMRRPASTDTQYF.

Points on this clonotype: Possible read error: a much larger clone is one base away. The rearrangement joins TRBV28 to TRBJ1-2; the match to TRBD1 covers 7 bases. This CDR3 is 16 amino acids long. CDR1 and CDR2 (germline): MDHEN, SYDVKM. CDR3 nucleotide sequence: TGTGACAGCAGTCTCGGAGGGCAGGGGGTCAACTATGGCTACACCTTC. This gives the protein CDSSLGGQGVNYGYTF.

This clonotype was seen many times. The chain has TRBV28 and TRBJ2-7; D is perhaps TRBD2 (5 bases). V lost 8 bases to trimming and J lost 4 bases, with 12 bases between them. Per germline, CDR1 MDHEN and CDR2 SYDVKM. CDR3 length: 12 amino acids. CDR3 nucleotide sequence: TGTGCCAGCCCAAGGACTCGTTACGAGCAGTACTTC. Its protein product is CASPRTRYEQYF.

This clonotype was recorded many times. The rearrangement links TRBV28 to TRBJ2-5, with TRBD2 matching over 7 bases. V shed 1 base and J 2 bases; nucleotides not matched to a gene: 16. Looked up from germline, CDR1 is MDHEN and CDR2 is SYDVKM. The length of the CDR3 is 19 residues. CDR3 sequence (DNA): TGTGCCAGCAGTTTATTTCCCCTAAATTGGCCGGGAGGTCAAGAGACCCAGTACTTC. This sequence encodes CASSLFPLNWPGGQETQYF.

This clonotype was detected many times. CDR3 DNA: TGTGCCAGCAGCTTAGGCCGGGCTGAAGCTTTCTTT. It specifies CASSLGRAEAFF. The rearrangement uses TRBV3-1 and TRBJ1-1; D call uncertain. The CDR3 loop spans 12 amino acids. The germline V and J ends were trimmed by 5 bases and 6 bases, with 10 bases remaining between them. Germline CDR1 LGHDT, CDR2 YNNKEL (reference sequence).

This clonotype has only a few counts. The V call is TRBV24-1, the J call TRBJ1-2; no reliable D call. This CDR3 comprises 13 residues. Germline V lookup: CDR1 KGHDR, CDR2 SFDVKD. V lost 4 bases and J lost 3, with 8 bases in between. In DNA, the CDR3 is TGTGCCACCAGTGAGGGCGGATACTATGGCTACACCTTC. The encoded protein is CATSEGGYYGYTF.

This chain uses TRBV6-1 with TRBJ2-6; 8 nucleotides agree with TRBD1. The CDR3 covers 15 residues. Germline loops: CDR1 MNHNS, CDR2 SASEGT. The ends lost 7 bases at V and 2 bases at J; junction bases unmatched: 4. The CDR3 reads CASTKQGAGANVLTF. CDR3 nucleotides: TGTGCCAGCACTAAACAGGGGGCTGGGGCCAACGTCCTGACTTTC.

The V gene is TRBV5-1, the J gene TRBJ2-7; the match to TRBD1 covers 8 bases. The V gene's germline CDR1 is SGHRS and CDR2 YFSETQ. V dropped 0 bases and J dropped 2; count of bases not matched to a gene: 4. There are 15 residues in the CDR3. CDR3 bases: TGCGCCAGCAGCTTGGCCAGGGGGCCTCCCTACGAGCAGTACTTC. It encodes CASSLARGPPYEQYF.

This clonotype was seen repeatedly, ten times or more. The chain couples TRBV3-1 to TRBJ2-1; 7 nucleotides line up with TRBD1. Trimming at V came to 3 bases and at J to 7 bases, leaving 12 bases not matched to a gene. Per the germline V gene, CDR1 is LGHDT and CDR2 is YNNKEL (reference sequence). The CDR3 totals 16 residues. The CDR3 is CASSHPPGAGGNEQFF. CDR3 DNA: TGTGCCAGCAGCCACCCCCCCGGGGCAGGGGGAAATGAGCAGTTCTTC.

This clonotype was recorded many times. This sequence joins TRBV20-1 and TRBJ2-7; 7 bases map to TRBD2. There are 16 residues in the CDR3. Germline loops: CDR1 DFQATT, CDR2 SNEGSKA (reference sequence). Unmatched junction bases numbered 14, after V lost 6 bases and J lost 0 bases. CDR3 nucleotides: TGCAGTGCCCACGACTCGGCTAGCGGTACCTCCTACGAGCAGTACTTC. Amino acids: CSAHDSASGTSYEQYF.

The CDR3 nucleotides are TGTGCCAGCACCGGGACTAGCGGGAGTACCGGGCAGTTCTTC. Translated: CASTGTSGSTGQFF. V is TRBV7-9 and J is TRBJ2-1; 14 bases agree with TRBD2. Germline V gene sequence: CDR1 SEHNR, CDR2 FQNEAQ (reference sequence). CDR3 length equals 14 residues. The V segment lost 7 bases and the J segment 12 bases; nucleotides outside the gene matches: 8. The variable domain in full, completed from reference TRBV7-9 and TRBJ2-1, reads DTGVSQNPRHKITKRGQNVTFRCDPISEHNRLYWYRQTLGQGPEFLTYFQNEAQLEKSRLLSDRFSAERPKGSFSTLEIQRTEQGDSAMYLCASTGTSGSTGQFFGPGTRLTVL.

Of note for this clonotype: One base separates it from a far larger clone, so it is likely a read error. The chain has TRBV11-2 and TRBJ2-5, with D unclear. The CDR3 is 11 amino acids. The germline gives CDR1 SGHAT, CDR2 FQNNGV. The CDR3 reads CASGFRETQYF. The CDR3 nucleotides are TGTGCCAGCGGCTTCAGAGAGACCCAGTACTTC.

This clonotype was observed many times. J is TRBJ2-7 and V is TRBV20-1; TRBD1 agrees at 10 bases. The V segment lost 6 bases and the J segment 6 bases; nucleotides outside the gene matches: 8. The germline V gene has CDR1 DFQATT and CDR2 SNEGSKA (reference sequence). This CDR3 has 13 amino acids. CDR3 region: CSARTGGESEQYF. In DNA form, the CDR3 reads TGCAGTGCGAGGACAGGGGGAGAGTCCGAGCAGTACTTC.

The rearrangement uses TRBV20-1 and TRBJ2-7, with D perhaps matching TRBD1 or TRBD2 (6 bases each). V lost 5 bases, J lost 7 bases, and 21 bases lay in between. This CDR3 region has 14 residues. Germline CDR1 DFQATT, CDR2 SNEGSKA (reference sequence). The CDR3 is CSAGDLYRVEEQYF. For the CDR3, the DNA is TGCAGTGCTGGGGACTTATACAGGGTTGAGGAGCAGTACTTC.

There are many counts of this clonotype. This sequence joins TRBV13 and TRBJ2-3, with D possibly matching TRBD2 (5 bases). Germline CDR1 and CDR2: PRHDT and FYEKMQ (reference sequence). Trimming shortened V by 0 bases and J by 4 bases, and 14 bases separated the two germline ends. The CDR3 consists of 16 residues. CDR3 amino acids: CASSLGLGGFPDTQYF. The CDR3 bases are TGTGCCAGCAGCTTAGGCCTCGGCGGGTTTCCAGATACGCAGTATTTT.

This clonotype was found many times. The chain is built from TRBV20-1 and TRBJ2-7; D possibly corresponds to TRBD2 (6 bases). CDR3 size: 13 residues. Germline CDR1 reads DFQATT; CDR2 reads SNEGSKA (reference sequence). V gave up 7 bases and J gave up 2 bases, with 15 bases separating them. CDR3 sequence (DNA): TGCAGTGTCAGGCGGGGACCCCCCTACGAGCAGTACTTC. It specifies CSVRRGPPYEQYF.

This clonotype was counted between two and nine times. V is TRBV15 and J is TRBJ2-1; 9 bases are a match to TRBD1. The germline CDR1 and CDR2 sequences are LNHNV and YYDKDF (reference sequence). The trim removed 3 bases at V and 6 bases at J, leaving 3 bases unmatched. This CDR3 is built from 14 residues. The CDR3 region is CATSSGQGFNEQFF. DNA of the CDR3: TGTGCCACCAGCAGCGGACAGGGGTTCAATGAGCAGTTCTTC.

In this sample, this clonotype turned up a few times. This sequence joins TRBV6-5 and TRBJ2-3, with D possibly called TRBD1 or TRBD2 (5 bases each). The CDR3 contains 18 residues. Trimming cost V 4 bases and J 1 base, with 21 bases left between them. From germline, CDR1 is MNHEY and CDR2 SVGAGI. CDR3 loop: CASSSPSSWGSGTDTQYF. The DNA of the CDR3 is TGTGCCAGCAGTTCTCCCTCGTCTTGGGGGAGTGGCACAGATACGCAGTATTTT.

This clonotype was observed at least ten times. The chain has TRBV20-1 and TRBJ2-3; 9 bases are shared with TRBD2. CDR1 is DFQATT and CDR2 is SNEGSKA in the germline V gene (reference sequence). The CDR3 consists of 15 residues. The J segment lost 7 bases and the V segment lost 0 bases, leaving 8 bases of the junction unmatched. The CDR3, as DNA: TGCAGTGCTAGAGATCCCATTAGCGGGGGTTATACGCAGTATTTT. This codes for CSARDPISGGYTQYF.

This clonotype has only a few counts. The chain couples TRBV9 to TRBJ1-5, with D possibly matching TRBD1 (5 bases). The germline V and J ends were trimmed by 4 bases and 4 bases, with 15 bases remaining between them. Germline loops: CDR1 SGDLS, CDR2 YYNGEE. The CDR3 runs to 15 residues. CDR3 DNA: TGTGCCAGCAGCAGTAGTGGGGGAAAGAATCAGCCCCAGCATTTT. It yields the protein CASSSSGGKNQPQHF.

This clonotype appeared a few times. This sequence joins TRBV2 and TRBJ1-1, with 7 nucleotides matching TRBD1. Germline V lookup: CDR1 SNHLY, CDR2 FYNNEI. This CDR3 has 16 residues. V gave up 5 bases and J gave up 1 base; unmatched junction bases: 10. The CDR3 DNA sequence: TGTGCCAGCAGTCCGGACAGGTCCCGCGGGAACACTGAAGCTTTCTTT. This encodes CASSPDRSRGNTEAFF.

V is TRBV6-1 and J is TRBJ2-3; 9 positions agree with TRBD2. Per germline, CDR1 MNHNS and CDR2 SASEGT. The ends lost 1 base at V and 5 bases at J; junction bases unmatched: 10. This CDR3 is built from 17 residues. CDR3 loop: CASSEELAGGSKDTQYF. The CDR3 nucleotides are TGTGCCAGCAGTGAAGAATTGGCGGGAGGGTCGAAAGATACGCAGTATTTT.

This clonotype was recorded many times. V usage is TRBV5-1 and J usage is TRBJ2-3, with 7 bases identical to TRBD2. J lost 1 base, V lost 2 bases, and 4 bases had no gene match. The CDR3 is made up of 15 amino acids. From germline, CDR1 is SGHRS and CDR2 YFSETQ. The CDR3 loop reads CASSFTREGTDTQYF. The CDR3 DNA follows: TGCGCCAGCAGCTTCACCCGGGAGGGCACAGATACGCAGTATTTT.